This T cell receptor beta chain stems from a study of blood T cell repertoires in COVID-19. About the study: There were acute and convalescent COVID-19 samples, and they came from the United States, Italy and Spain.

In the original workflow: Amplification from reference gene primers served as the basis for estimated nucleated cell counts. The table came from immunoSEQ multiplex PCR; TCRdb's copy has only in-frame clones and leaves some out. V and J calls and clone size are copied from that table; D and trimming were computed from the DNA. The sample lists over 450,000 clones; 85% to 90% were seen once. CDR3 size: 16 residues. The germline CDR1 and CDR2 sequences are SGHRS and YFSETQ. V trimming: 2 bases; J trimming: 7 bases; junction bases outside the gene matches: 13. The sequence came from a woman between 45 and 65 years old with COVID-19, enrolled during active disease. The chain recombines TRBV5-1 with TRBJ2-7, with 9 bases lining up with TRBD1. Sequences were obtained from peripheral blood. CDR3 sequence: CASSLVMGQGVSEQYF. CDR3 coding DNA: TGCGCCAGCAGCTTAGTTATGGGACAGGGCGTTTCGGAGCAGTACTTC.